This TCR beta chain was found in a study of human T cells and chemical hapten exposure. Background on the study: Read at 6 days, the patch tests placed 0.01% DPC on the upper back.

A single record per CDR3 protein comes from TCRdb applying MiXCR to the RACE reads. This sample carries some 89,000 distinct CDR3 sequences, 25% to 30% of them seen once, and the ten largest clones take under 13%. Notes on the study in general: Sensitizing to DPC left TCRs with a frequency above 1 in 1000 unaltered. Expanded TCRs produced significantly more large CDR3 similarity clusters than controls did.

This clonotype was picked up a small number of times. Its antigen is currently unknown. Time point given: patch test 3, about 24 weeks after DPC sensitization. The treatment is: therapeutic diphenylcyclopropenone sensitization with weekly scalp DPC. Blood was drawn before each patch test was applied. The specimen comprised whole blood, sampled in connection with sensitization to the hapten diphenylcyclopropenone (DPC). This TCR derives from a man in his forties with alopecia areata. Some clones in this sample may be carry-over from other donors' samples.

DNA for the CDR3: TGCAGTGCTAGTTTGGCGGGAGTCGACGAGCAGTACTTC. Translation: CSASLAGVDEQYF. The rearrangement joins TRBV20-1 to TRBJ2-7; 7 nucleotides agree with TRBD2. V shed 3 bases and J 5 bases; nucleotides not matched to a gene: 7. This CDR3 has 13 amino acids. The germline CDR1 and CDR2 sequences are DFQATT and SNEGSKA (reference sequence).